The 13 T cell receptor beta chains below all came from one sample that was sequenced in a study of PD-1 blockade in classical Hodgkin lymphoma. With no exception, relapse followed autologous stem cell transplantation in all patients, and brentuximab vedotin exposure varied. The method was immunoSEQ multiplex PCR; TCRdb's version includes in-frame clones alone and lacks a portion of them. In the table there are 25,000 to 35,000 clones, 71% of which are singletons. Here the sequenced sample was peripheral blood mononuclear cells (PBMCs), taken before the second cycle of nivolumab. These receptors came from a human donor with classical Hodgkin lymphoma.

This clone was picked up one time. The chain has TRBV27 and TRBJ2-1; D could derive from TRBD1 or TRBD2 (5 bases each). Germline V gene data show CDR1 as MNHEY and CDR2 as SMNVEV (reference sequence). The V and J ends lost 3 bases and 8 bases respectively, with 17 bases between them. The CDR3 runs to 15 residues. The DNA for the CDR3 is TGTGCCAGCAGTTTGTGGGGGAATCTCGTTGATGAGCAGTTCTTC. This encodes CASSLWGNLVDEQFF.

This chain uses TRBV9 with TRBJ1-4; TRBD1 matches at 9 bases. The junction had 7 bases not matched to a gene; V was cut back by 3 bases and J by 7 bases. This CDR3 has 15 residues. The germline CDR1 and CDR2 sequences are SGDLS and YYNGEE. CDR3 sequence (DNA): TGTGCCAGCAGCGCCCCGGGACAGGGAGTTGAAAAACTGTTTTTT. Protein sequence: CASSAPGQGVEKLFF.

CDR3 amino acids: CASSILLVGTEAFF. CDR3 DNA sequence: TGTGCCAGTAGTATTCTCCTCGTGGGCACTGAAGCTTTCTTT. The J gene is TRBJ1-1, the V gene TRBV19; D gene uncertain. Germline CDR1 LNHDA, CDR2 SQIVND (reference sequence). The V end was cut by 3 bases, the J end by 4 bases, with 12 bases between. There are 14 residues in the CDR3.

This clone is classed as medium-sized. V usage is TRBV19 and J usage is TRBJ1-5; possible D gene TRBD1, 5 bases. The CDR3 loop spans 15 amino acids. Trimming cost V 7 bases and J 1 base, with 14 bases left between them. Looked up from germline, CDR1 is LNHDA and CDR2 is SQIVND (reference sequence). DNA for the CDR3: TGTGCCAGTACGATTCAGGGCGCGAGCAATCAGCCCCAGCATTTT. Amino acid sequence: CASTIQGASNQPQHF.

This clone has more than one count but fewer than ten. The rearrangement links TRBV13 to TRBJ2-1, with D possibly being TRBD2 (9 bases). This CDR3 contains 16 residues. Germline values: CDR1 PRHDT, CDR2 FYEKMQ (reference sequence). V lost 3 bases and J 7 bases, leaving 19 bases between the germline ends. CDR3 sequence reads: CASSFALAGQENEQFF. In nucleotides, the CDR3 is TGTGCCAGCAGCTTTGCGCTAGCGGGACAGGAAAATGAGCAGTTCTTC.

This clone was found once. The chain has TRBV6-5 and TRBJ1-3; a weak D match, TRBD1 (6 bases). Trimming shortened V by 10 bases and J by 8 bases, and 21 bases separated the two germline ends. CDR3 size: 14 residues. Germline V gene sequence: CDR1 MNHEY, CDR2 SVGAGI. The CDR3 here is CATREDRMVDTIYF. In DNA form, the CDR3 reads TGTGCCACCCGCGAGGACAGAATGGTGGACACCATATATTTT.

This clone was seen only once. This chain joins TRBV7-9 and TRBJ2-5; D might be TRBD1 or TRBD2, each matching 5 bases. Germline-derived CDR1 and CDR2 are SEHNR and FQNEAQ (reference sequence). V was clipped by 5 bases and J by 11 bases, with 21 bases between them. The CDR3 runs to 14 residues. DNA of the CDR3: TGTGCCAGCAGCCCTGACAGTCGCGGAAGGGAGCAGTACTTC. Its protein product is CASSPDSRGREQYF.

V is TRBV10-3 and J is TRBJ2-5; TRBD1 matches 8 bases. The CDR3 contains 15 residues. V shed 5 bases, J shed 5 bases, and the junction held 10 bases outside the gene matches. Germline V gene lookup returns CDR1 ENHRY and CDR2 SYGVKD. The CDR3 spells CAISKDRGGLETQYF. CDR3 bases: TGTGCCATCAGTAAAGACAGGGGCGGTTTGGAGACCCAGTACTTC.

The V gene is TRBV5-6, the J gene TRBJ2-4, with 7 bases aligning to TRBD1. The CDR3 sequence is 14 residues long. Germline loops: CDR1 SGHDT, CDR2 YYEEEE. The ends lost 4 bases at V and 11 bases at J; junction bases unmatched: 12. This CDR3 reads CASSRWDSWPLQYF. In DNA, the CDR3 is TGTGCCAGCAGCCGCTGGGACAGCTGGCCCCTTCAGTACTTC.

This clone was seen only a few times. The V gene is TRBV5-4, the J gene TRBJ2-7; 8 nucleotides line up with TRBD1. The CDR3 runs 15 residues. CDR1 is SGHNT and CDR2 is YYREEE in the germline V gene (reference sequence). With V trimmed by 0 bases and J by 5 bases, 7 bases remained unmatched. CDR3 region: CASSLGRRQGNEQYF. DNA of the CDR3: TGTGCCAGCAGCTTGGGAAGAAGACAGGGGAACGAGCAGTACTTC.

The CDR3 here is CAWSRTGAKNIQYF. In DNA, the CDR3 is TGTGCCTGGAGCCGGACCGGGGCCAAAAACATTCAGTACTTC. This sequence joins TRBV30 and TRBJ2-4, with D unclear. In germline, CDR1 is GTSNPN, CDR2 SVGIG (reference sequence). The germline V and J ends were trimmed by 3 bases and 1 base, with 10 bases remaining between them. This CDR3 contains 14 residues. The variable domain in full, with the rest retrieved from reference TRBV30 and TRBJ2-4, is SQTIHQWPATLVQPVGSPLSLECTVEGTSNPNLYWYRQAAGRGLQLLFYSVGIGQISSEVPQNLSASRPQDRQFILSSKKLLLSDSGFYLCAWSRTGAKNIQYFGAGTRLSVL.

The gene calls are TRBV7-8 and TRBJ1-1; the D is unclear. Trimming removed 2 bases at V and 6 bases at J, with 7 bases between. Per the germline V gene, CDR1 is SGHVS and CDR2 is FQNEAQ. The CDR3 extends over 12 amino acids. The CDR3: CASSLNGPEAFF. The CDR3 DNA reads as TGTGCCAGCAGCTTAAACGGGCCTGAAGCTTTCTTT.

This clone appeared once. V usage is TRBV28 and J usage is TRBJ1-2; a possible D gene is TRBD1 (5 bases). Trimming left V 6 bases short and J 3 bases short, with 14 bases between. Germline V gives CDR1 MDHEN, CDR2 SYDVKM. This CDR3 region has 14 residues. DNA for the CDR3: TGTGCCAGCAGCCTCCCGACAGACCACTATGGCTACACCTTC. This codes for CASSLPTDHYGYTF.